This TCR beta chain was sequenced in a study of shared clonotypes between healthy human individuals. Libraries were prepared by immunoSEQ multiplex PCR; TCRdb keeps only in-frame clonotypes and omits some of them. This sample has about 2.2 million clones, with 93% found just once. The CDR3 runs 11 residues. The V end lost 2 bases, the J end lost 8 bases, and 9 bases lay between the germline ends. Germline-derived CDR1 and CDR2 are GTSNPN and SVGIG (reference sequence). Naive CD8 cells, CD45RO-negative and positively selected for CCR7, excluded terminally differentiated effector memory CD45RA+ cells. The sample taken for sequencing was naive CD8+ T cells from PBMCs. V gene TRBV30 combines with J gene TRBJ1-1; D call uncertain. This clonotype originated in a man younger than 35 in good health. Some clones in this sample may be carry-over from other donors' samples. CDR3 coding DNA: TGTGCCTGGAGTACGCAGATAGAAGCTTTCTTT. Residues: CAWSTQIEAFF.